These 7 T cell receptor beta chains were all obtained from the same sample, sequenced in a study of cytomegalovirus exposure and HLA in healthy donors. Use of 60 Vbeta and 13 Jbeta primers characterized the PCR. Measured with immunoSEQ multiplex PCR; TCRdb has only the in-frame clones, and not every one. The sample consists of 200,000 or so clones, around 76% of them appearing once. The sequenced sample consisted of PBMCs. The receptors come from a man younger than 35 in good health and CMV-seronegative.

J is TRBJ2-1 and V is TRBV5-1; the match to TRBD1 covers 10 bases. CDR3 size: 15 residues. Germline V gives CDR1 SGHRS, CDR2 YFSETQ. V gave up 4 bases and J gave up 6 bases; unmatched junction bases: 7. CDR3 DNA: TGCGCCAGCAGCACCTGGGACAGGGGCGGCAATGAGCAGTTCTTC. The encoded protein is CASSTWDRGGNEQFF. Full variable domain (rest looked up from reference TRBV5-1 and TRBJ2-1): KAGVTQTPRYLIKTRGQQVTLSCSPISGHRSVSWYQQTPGQGLQFLFEYFSETQRNKGNFPGRFSGRQFSNSRSEMNVSTLELGDSALYLCASSTWDRGGNEQFFGPGTRLTVL.

The CDR3 bases are TGCGCCAGCAGCCAAGGACAGTACTACGAGCAGTACTTC. It specifies CASSQGQYYEQYF. This chain links TRBV5-1 with TRBJ2-7; possibly TRBD1 for D (6 bases). CDR3 length: 13 amino acids. Germline V gives CDR1 SGHRS, CDR2 YFSETQ. Trimming stripped 4 bases from V and 3 bases from J, with 11 bases between.

The genes are TRBV2 and TRBJ1-1; 7 bases line up with TRBD1. The CDR3 loop spans 14 amino acids. J was trimmed by 5 bases and V by 8 bases; bases with no gene match: 11. CDR1 and CDR2 from the germline V gene are SNHLY and FYNNEI. CDR3: CASCQTGSNTEAFF. For the CDR3, the DNA is TGTGCCAGCTGCCAGACAGGGAGCAATACTGAAGCTTTCTTT.

The J gene is TRBJ1-1, the V gene TRBV5-1; TRBD1 matches 8 bases. Germline CDR1 and CDR2: SGHRS and YFSETQ. V lost 4 bases, J lost 5 bases, and 7 bases stayed unmatched. This CDR3 region has 14 residues. This CDR3 reads CASSGTGASTEAFF. Written as DNA, the CDR3 is TGCGCCAGCAGCGGGACAGGTGCGAGTACTGAAGCTTTCTTT.

The chain recombines TRBV18 with TRBJ2-7, with 8 bases matching TRBD2. V shed 3 bases, J shed 6 bases, and the junction held 4 bases outside the gene matches. The CDR3 is 13 amino acids. Germline V CDR1 and CDR2: KGHSH, LQKENI. This CDR3 is CASSPPGGGEQYF. The CDR3 region has the DNA TGTGCCAGCTCACCGCCGGGGGGGGGCGAGCAGTACTTC.

This sequence joins TRBV5-1 and TRBJ2-3; TRBD1 matches at 7 bases. From germline, CDR1 is SGHRS and CDR2 YFSETQ. V shed 5 bases and J 0 bases; nucleotides not matched to a gene: 3. CDR3 length: 14 amino acids. The CDR3, as DNA: TGCGCCAGCAGACAGGGGTCGAGCACAGATACGCAGTATTTT. Translated, it gives CASRQGSSTDTQYF.

This chain uses TRBV9 with TRBJ1-3; the D gene is possibly TRBD1 (5 bases). Trimming shortened V by 4 bases and J by 0 bases, and 26 bases separated the two germline ends. Germline-derived CDR1 and CDR2 are SGDLS and YYNGEE. The CDR3 runs to 20 residues. The CDR3 coding sequence is TGTGCCAGCAGCTCGAGAGGGGTTATGGGACTTCCATTCTCTGGAAACACCATATATTTT. Protein: CASSSRGVMGLPFSGNTIYF. Full variable domain (rest looked up from reference TRBV9 and TRBJ1-3): DSGVTQTPKHLITATGQRVTLRCSPRSGDLSVYWYQQSLDQGLQFLIQYYNGEERAKGNILERFSAQQFPDLHSELNLSSLELGDSALYFCASSSRGVMGLPFSGNTIYFGEGSWLTVV.